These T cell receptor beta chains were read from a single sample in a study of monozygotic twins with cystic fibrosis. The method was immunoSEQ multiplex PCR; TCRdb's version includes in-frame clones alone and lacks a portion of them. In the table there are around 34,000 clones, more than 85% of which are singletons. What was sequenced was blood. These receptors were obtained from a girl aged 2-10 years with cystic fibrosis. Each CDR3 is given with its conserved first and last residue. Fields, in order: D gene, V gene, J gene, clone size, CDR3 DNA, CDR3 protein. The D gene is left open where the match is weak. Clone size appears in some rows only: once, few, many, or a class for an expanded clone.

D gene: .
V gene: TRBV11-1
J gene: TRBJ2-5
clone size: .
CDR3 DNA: TGTGCCAGCAGCCCCCGTATCCAAGAGACCCAGTACTTC
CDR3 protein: CASSPRIQETQYF

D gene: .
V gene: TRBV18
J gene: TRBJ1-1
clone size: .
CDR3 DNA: TGTGCCAGCTCACCCGTTAGGGAGACTGAAGCTTTCTTT
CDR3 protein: CASSPVRETEAFF

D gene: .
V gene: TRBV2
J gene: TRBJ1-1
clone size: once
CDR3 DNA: TGTGCCAGCAGTGTTTCAAGGGAGGGCACTGAAGCTTTCTTT
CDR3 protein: CASSVSREGTEAFF

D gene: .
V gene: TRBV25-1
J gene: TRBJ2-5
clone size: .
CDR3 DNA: TGTGCCTCGATGAACCTAGAGACCCAGTACTTC
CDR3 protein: CASMNLETQYF

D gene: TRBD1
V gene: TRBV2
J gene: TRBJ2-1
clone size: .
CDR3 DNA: TGTGCCAGCAGGATCATCCGGGACAGGGGATCCCATGAGCAGTTCTTC
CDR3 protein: CASRIIRDRGSHEQFF

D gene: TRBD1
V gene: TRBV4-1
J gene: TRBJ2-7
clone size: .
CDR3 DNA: TGCGCCAGCAGCCAACCCGGACAGGGGGACTACGAGCAGTACTTC
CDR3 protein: CASSQPGQGDYEQYF

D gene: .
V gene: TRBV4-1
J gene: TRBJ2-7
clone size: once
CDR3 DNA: TGCGCCAGCAGCCACCGCCTCACCCAACAGGGAATATACGAGCAGTACTTC
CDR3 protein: CASSHRLTQQGIYEQYF

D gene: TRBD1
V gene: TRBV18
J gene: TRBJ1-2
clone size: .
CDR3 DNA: TGTGCCAGCTCACCGGGACAGCTCGGGTATGGCTACACCTTC
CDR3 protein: CASSPGQLGYGYTF

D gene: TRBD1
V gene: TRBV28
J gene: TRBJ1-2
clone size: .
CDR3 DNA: TGTGCCAGCGGGACAGGGGGGGAAGCTAACTATGGCTACACCTTC
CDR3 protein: CASGTGGEANYGYTF

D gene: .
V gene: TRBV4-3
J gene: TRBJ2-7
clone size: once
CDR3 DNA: TGCGCCAGCAGCCAAGACAGAAGGGCTTTCTACGAGCAGTACTTC
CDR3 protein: CASSQDRRAFYEQYF

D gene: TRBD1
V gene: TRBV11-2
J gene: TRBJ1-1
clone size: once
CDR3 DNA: TGTGCCAGCAGCTCCTCTTGGACAGGAATGAACACTGAAGCTTTCTTT
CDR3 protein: CASSSSWTGMNTEAFF

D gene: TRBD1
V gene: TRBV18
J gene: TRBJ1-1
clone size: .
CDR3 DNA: TGTGCCAGCTCTCAAACAGGGGGCACTGAAGCTTTCTTT
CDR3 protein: CASSQTGGTEAFF

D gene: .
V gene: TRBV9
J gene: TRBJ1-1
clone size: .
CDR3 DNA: TGTGCCAGCAGCGTAGAGGGGGGACTCCTGAACACTGAAGCTTTCTTT
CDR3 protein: CASSVEGGLLNTEAFF

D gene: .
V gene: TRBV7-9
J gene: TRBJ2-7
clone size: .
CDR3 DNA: TGTGCCAGCAGCTTAGACGGCCGATTAGAGTACTTC
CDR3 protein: CASSLDGRLEYF

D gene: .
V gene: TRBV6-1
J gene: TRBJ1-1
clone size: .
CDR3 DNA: TGTGCCAGCAGTGAAAGAAAGGACACTGAAGCTTTCTTT
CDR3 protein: CASSERKDTEAFF

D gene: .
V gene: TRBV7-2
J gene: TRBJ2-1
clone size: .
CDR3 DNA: TGTGCCAGCAGCTTAACCCCCGGGAGTCAGTTCTTC
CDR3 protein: CASSLTPGSQFF

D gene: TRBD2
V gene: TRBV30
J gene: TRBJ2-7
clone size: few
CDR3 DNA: TGTGCCTGGAGCTTGGACGGGACTAGCGGGAGAATTTTGGGCGAGCAGTACTTC
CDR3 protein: CAWSLDGTSGRILGEQYF

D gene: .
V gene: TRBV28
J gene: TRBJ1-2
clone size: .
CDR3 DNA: TGTGCCAGCAAGGCTAGAGGCGAGGGTAACTATGGCTACACCTTC
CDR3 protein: CASKARGEGNYGYTF

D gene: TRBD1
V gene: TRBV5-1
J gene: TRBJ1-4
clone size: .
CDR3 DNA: TGCGCCAGCAGCCCCACAGGGGAGGTTGAAAAACTGTTTTTT
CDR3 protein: CASSPTGEVEKLFF

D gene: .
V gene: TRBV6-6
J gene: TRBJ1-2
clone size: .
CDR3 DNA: TGTGCCAGCAGTTACTCAGTGGCGAACTATGGCTACACCTTC
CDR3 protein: CASSYSVANYGYTF

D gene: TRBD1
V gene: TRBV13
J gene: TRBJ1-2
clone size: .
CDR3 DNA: TGTGCCAGCAGCCGTCGGGACAGCCCGAACTATGGCTACACCTTC
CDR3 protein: CASSRRDSPNYGYTF

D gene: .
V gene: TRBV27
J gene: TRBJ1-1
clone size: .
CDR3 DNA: TGTGCCAGTCAGACGGGGGGGACTGAAGCTTTCTTT
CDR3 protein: CASQTGGTEAFF

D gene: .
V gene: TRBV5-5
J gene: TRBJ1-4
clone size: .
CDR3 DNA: TGTGCCAGCAGCTTGTGGGAGTACGAAAAACTGTTTTTT
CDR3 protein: CASSLWEYEKLFF

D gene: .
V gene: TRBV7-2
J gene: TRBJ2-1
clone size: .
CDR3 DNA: TGTGCCAGCAGCTTAGGGTTACTAGCCCTCAATGAGCAGTTCTTC
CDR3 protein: CASSLGLLALNEQFF

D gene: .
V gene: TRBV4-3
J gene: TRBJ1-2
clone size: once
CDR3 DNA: TGCGCCAGCAGCCCACAAGGGCGTGGGGGGGATTCAGGAGGCTACACCTTC
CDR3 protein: CASSPQGRGGDSGGYTF

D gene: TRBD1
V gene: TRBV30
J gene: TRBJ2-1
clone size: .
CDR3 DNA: TGTGCCTGGAGTGCACCTAGGGACAGGGGGCTTTGGGAGCAGTTCTTC
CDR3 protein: CAWSAPRDRGLWEQFF

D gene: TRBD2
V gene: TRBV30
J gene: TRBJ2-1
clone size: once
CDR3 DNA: TGTGCCTGGAGCCGGGGACTAGCGGGAGATGTCGGGAATGAGCAGTTCTTC
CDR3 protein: CAWSRGLAGDVGNEQFF

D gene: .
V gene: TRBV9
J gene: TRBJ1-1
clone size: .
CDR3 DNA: TGTGCCAGCAGCGTAGGGAGGGAGGGAACTGAAGCTTTCTTT
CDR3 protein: CASSVGREGTEAFF

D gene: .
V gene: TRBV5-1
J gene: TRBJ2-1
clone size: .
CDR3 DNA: TGCGCCAGCAGCTTGGGGGCGGCTGAGCAGTTCTTC
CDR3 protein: CASSLGAAEQFF

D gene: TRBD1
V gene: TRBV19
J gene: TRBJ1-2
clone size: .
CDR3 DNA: TGTGCCAGTAGTCCCACCCTGCCCACCGGGACAGGGCCTGGCTACACCTTC
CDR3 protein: CASSPTLPTGTGPGYTF

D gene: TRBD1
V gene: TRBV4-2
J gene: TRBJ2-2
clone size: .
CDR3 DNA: TGTGCCAGCAGCCAGGGACAGACGAACACCGGGGAGCTGTTTTTT
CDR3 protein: CASSQGQTNTGELFF

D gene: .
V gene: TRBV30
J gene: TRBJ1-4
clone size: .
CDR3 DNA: TGTGCCTGGTCATTCGCCCCGGGGGATGAAAAACTGTTTTTT
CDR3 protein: CAWSFAPGDEKLFF

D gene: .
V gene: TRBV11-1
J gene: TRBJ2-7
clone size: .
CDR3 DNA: TGTGCCAGCAGCTTCAGGGGAAGGCCCTACGAGCAGTACTTC
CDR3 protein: CASSFRGRPYEQYF

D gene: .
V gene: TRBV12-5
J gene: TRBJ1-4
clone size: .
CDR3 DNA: TGTGCTAGTGGTTTGGGGGACGACGAAAAACTGTTTTTT
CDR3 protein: CASGLGDDEKLFF

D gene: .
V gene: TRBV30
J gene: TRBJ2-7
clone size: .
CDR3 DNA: TGTGCCTGGACGACACTTAACTACGAGCAGTACTTC
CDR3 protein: CAWTTLNYEQYF

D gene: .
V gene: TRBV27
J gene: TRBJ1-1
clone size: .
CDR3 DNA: TGTGCCAGCAGTAAAAGGCCGGAACGGCTTAACACTGAAGCTTTCTTT
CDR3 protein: CASSKRPERLNTEAFF

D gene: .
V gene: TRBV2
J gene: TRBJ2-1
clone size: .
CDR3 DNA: TGTGCCAGAGGGTTGGGGGACTCCTACAATGAGCAGTTCTTC
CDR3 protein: CARGLGDSYNEQFF

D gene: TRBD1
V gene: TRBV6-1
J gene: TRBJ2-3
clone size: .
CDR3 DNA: TGTGCCAGCAGTGAACCGGGACAGGGGAGCACAGATACGCAGTATTTT
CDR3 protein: CASSEPGQGSTDTQYF

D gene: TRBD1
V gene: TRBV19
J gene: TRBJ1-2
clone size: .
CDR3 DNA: TGTGCCAGTAGTACGGGACAGGGGAACTATGGCTACACCTTC
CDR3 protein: CASSTGQGNYGYTF

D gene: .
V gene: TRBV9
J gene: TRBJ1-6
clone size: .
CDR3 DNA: TGTGCCAGCAGCGTAGGGACTATGGGTCAGCTGCTAATAACACCCCTCCACTTT
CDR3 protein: CASSVGTMGQLLITPLHF

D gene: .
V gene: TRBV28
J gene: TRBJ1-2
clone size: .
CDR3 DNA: TGTGCCAGCACCCTACAAGCGGGACCGGGGGACTATGGCTACACCTTC
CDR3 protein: CASTLQAGPGDYGYTF

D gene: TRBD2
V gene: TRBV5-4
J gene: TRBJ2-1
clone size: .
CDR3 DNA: TGTGCCAGCAGCGGTCTAGCGGGGCCTAACAATGAGCAGTTCTTC
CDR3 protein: CASSGLAGPNNEQFF

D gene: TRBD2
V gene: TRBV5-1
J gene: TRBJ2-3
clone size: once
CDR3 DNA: TGCGCCAGCAGCCAAGGACTAGCGGGGGACACAGATACGCAGTATTTT
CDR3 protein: CASSQGLAGDTDTQYF

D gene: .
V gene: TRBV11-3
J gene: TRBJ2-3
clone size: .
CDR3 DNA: TGTGCCAGCAGCCTCTTCCCAGGATCCGATACGCAGTATTTT
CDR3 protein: CASSLFPGSDTQYF

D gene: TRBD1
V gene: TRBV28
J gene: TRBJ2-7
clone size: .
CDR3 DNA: TGTGCCAGCAGTTCCCCGGACAGGGACCCTGTGGAGCAGTACTTC
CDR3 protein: CASSSPDRDPVEQYF

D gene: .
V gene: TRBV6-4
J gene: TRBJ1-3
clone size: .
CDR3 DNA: TGTGCCAGCAGGAACAGGGGAAACACCATATATTTT
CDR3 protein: CASRNRGNTIYF

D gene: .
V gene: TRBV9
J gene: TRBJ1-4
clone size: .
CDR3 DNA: TGTGCCAGCAGCGTAGAGGGTCGCAGTAATGAAAAACTGTTTTTT
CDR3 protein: CASSVEGRSNEKLFF

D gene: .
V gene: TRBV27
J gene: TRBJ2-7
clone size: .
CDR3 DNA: TGTGCCACCTCTGCTAGTTACACGCCTAACACACTTTACGAGCAGTACTTC
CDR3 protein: CATSASYTPNTLYEQYF

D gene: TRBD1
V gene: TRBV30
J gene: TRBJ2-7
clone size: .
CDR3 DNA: TGTGCCTGGAGTCCGGGACAGGGGGCTCGTGAGCAGTACTTC
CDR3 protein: CAWSPGQGAREQYF

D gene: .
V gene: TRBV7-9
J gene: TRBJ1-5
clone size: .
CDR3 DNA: TGTGCCAGCAGCTCTTGGGGGGTGAATCAGCCCCAGCATTTT
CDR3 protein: CASSSWGVNQPQHF

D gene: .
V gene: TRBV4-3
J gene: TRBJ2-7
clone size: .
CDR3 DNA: TGCGCCAGCAGCCGACAGGTCGGTGCCGAGCAGTACTTC
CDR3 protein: CASSRQVGAEQYF

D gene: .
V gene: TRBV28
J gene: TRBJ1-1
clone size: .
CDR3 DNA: TGTGCCAGCAGTCTTGGGATGAACACTGAAGCTTTCTTT
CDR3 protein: CASSLGMNTEAFF

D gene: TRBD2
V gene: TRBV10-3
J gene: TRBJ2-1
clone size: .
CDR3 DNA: TGTGCCATCAGTGACCCTGGACTAGCGGGGGGCGAAGAGCAGTTCTTC
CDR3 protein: CAISDPGLAGGEEQFF